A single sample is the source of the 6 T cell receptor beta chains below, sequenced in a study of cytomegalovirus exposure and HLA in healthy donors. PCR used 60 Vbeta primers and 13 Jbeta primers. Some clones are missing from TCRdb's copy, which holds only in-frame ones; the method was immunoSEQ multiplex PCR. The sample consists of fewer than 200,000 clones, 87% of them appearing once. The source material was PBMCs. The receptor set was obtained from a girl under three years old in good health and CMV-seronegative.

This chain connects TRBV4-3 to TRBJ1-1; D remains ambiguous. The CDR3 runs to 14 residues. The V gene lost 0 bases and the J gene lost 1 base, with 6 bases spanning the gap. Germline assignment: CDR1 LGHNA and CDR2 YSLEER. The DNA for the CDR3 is TGCGCCAGCAGCCAAGACAGAACGAACACTGAAGCTTTCTTT. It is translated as CASSQDRTNTEAFF.

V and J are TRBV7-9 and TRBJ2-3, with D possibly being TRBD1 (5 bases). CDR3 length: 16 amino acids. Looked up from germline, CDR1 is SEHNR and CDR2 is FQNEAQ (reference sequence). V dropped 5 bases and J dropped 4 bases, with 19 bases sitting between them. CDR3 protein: CASSPRAVFGPDTQYF. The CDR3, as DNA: TGTGCCAGCAGCCCCAGGGCTGTCTTTGGGCCAGATACGCAGTATTTT. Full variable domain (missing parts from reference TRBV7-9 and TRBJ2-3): DTGVSQNPRHKITKRGQNVTFRCDPISEHNRLYWYRQTLGQGPEFLTYFQNEAQLEKSRLLSDRFSAERPKGSFSTLEIQRTEQGDSAMYLCASSPRAVFGPDTQYFGPGTRLTVL.

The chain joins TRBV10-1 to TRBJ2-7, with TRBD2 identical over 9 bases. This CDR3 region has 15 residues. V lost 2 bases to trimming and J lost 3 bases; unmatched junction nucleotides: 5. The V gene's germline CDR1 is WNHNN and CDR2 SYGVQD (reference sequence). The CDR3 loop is CASSEEAGGVYEQYF. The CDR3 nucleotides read TGCGCCAGCAGTGAGGAAGCGGGAGGTGTCTACGAGCAGTACTTC.

The CDR3: CATSEGAFYEQYF. The CDR3 DNA follows: TGTGCCACCAGCGAGGGCGCATTCTACGAGCAGTACTTC. The V gene is TRBV15, the J gene TRBJ2-7; D perhaps matches TRBD2 (5 bases). V was clipped by 5 bases and J by 3 bases, with 11 bases between them. Germline CDR1 reads LNHNV; CDR2 reads YYDKDF (reference sequence). The CDR3 has 13 residues.

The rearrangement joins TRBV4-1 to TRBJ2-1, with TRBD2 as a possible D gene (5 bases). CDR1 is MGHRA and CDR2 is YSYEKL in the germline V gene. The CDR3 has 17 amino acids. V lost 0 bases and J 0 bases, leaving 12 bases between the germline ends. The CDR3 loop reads CASSQDVPGSSYNEQFF. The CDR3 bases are TGCGCCAGCAGCCAAGATGTCCCGGGGAGCTCCTACAATGAGCAGTTCTTC.

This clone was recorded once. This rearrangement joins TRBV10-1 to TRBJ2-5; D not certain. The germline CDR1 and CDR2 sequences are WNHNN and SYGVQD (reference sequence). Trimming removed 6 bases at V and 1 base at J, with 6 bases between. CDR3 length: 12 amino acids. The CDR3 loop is CASRGRQETQYF. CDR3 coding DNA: TGCGCCAGCAGGGGCCGCCAAGAGACCCAGTACTTC.